The rows below give T cell receptor beta chains drawn from one sample of a study of T cells in Graves' hyperthyroidism and ophthalmopathy. TCRdb fed the multiplex PCR reads into MiXCR, producing one record per CDR3 protein. Among 650,000 to 700,000 distinct CDR3 sequences listed, 15% to 20% were seen once. The source material was blood. The receptors stem from a man in his fifties with Graves' hyperthyroidism. CDR3s include the opening cysteine and the closing phenylalanine or tryptophan. A D gene is named only where the DNA matches it firmly. The listing skips clone size in some rows; elsewhere it reads once, few, many or a size class.

size	J	V	D	DNA	CDR3
.	TRBJ1-3	TRBV29-1	TRBD1	TGCAGCGGGACAGGCTCTGGAAACACCATATATTTT	CSGTGSGNTIYF
many	TRBJ1-2	TRBV7-2	.	TGTGCCAGCAGCTTAGGAAATAACTATGGCTACACCTTC	CASSLGNNYGYTF
.	TRBJ2-5	TRBV11-2	.	TGTGCCAGCAGCTTAACCCTCCTTAGGGAGACCCAGTACTTC	CASSLTLLRETQYF
many	TRBJ1-1	TRBV5-1	.	TGCGCCAGCAGCTTGGAAAGGCGACAAACTGAAGCTTTCTTT	CASSLERRQTEAFF
many	TRBJ2-1	TRBV7-3	.	TGTGCCAGCAGCTTAAGGCGGGGCTCCTACAATGAGCAGTTCTTC	CASSLRRGSYNEQFF
.	TRBJ2-5	TRBV29-1	.	TGCAGCCTCTCAAGGGGTGGAGAGACCCAGTACTTC	CSLSRGGETQYF
many	TRBJ2-7	TRBV6-2/TRBV6-3	TRBD1	TGTGCCAGCAGCCGGCCCGGGACAGGGGACGCCGAGCAGTACTTC	CASSRPGTGDAEQYF
.	TRBJ2-5	TRBV7-2	TRBD1	TGTGCCAGCAGCCTGGACAGGGAGGCCCACGAGACCCAGTACTTC	CASSLDREAHETQYF
.	TRBJ2-7	TRBV6-2/TRBV6-3	.	TGTGACACCCTGGGGCGGGTCACCTACGAGCAGTACTTC	CDTLGRVTYEQYF
.	TRBJ1-6	TRBV14	.	TGTGCCAGCAGCCAAGCCAGGCCCAATTCACCCCTCCACTTT	CASSQARPNSPLHF
few	TRBJ2-1	TRBV7-2	.	TGTGCCAGCAGTTTCACTAGCAGACTTCACAATGAGCAGTTCTTC	CASSFTSRLHNEQFF
many	TRBJ2-7	TRBV20-1	.	TGCAGTGCTAGAGATGGAAAAGCGGAATTGTCCTACGAGCAGTACTTC	CSARDGKAELSYEQYF
once	TRBJ2-7	TRBV15	.	TGTGCCACCAGCAGAGAGATGGGATCCTACGAGCAGTACTTC	CATSREMGSYEQYF
few	TRBJ2-7	TRBV5-1	.	TGCGCCAGCAGCTTGGAGGTGGAACACTCCTACGAGCAGTACTTC	CASSLEVEHSYEQYF
few	TRBJ2-5	TRBV10-2	.	TGCGCCAGCAGAGAATACCAAGAGACCCAGTACTTC	CASREYQETQYF
.	TRBJ2-1	TRBV2	TRBD2	TGTGCCAGTGGAGGGGCGGGAGGTTTCAATGAGCAGTTCTTC	CASGGAGGFNEQFF
.	TRBJ2-1	TRBV19	.	TGTGCCAGTAGTATAGTGCCGGTAGGGAGCTCCTACAATGAGCAGTTCTTC	CASSIVPVGSSYNEQFF
.	TRBJ1-2	TRBV27	.	TGTGCCAGCAGTGGCGACGGGGCTTCGGGCTACACCTTC	CASSGDGASGYTF
few	TRBJ1-4	TRBV9	.	TGTGCCAGCAGCGTAGCCCCTACCCCCGCAACTAATGAAAAACTGTTTTTT	CASSVAPTPATNEKLFF
.	TRBJ2-1	TRBV14	TRBD2	TGTGCCAGCACCGCTAGCGGGAGGGTCTACAATGAGCAGTTCTTC	CASTASGRVYNEQFF
.	TRBJ2-1	TRBV7-8	.	TGTGCCAGCGCCCCTAGCGCCCGCTCCTACAATGAGCAGCTCTTC	CASAPSARSYNEQLF
.	TRBJ2-1	TRBV10-2	.	TGCGCCAGCACCGAGCAGTTCTTC	CASTEQFF
few	TRBJ2-2	TRBV29-1	TRBD2	TGCAGCGTTGGGGAGGGCGGGGAGCTGTTTTTT	CSVGEGGELFF
few	TRBJ2-1	TRBV6-2/TRBV6-3	.	TGTGCCAGCAGTTACTTTTTAACCGGGGACAATGAGCAGTTCTTC	CASSYFLTGDNEQFF
few	TRBJ2-1	TRBV2	TRBD2	TGTGCCAGCAGACCCAACCCCGGACTAGAGATCTACAATGAGCAGTTCTTC	CASRPNPGLEIYNEQFF
many	TRBJ1-1	TRBV12-3/TRBV12-4	.	TGTGCCAGCAGTTTGAGGGGACTGAACACTGAAGCTTTCTTT	CASSLRGLNTEAFF
.	TRBJ2-3	TRBV4-3	.	TGCGCCAGCAGCCAAGAGACTAGTATTGGGGATACGCAGTATTTT	CASSQETSIGDTQYF
many	TRBJ2-7	TRBV2	TRBD1	TGTGCCAGCAGAGAGGACAGGGGGCCCTACGAGCAGTACTTC	CASREDRGPYEQYF
few	TRBJ1-5	TRBV5-6	TRBD1	TGTGCCAGCACCTGGGGACAGGGAGGCGTAAATCAGCCCCAGCATTTT	CASTWGQGGVNQPQHF
few	TRBJ1-3	TRBV19	TRBD1	TGTGCCAGTAGTACCTGGACAGGGAGAGGAAACACCATATATTTT	CASSTWTGRGNTIYF
many	TRBJ2-5	TRBV11-2	.	TGTGCCAGCAGCTCTTGGGCACAAGAGACCCAGTACTTC	CASSSWAQETQYF
.	TRBJ1-5	TRBV4-1	TRBD1	TGCGCCAGCAGCCAAGAGAGGGACAGGGAAGGTCAGCCCCAGCATTTT	CASSQERDREGQPQHF
many	TRBJ2-1	TRBV6-1	.	TGTGCCAGCAGTGAAGTAGATTTTAATGAGCAGTTCTTC	CASSEVDFNEQFF